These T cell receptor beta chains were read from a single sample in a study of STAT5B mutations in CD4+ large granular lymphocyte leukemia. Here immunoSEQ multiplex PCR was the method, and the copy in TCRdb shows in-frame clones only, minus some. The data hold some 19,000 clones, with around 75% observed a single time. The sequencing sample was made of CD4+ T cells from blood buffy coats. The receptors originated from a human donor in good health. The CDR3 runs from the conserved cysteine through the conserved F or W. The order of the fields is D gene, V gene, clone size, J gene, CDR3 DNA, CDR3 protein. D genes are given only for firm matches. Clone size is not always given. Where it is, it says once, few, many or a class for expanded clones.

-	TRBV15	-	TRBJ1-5	TGTGCCACCAGCAGAGATCGTAATCAGCCCCAGCATTTT	CATSRDRNQPQHF
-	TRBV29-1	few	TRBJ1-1	TGCAGCGTTGATGTGGGTGGAACTGAAGCTTTCTTT	CSVDVGGTEAFF
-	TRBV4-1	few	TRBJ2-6	TGCGCCAGCAGAAGTGGGGCCAACGTCCTGACTTTC	CASRSGANVLTF
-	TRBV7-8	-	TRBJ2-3	TGTGCCAGCAGCTTCCGACAGGTTGACTACACAGATACGCAGTATTTT	CASSFRQVDYTDTQYF
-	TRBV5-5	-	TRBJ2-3	TGTGCCAGCAGCTTGGCCGGTGGGAGTTTAGATACGCAGTATTTT	CASSLAGGSLDTQYF
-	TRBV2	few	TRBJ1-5	TGTGCCACCAAGGGGACGGATAGCAATCAGCCCCAGCATTTT	CATKGTDSNQPQHF
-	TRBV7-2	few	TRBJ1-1	TGTGCCAGCAGCTTGTTTCAGGGGAACACTGAAGCTTTCTTT	CASSLFQGNTEAFF
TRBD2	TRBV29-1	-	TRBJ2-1	TGCAGCGTTGACCCTAGCGGGGTGTACAATGAGCAGTTCTTC	CSVDPSGVYNEQFF
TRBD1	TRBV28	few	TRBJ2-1	TGTGCCAGCACCCTATCAGGGGGAGATGGAGAGCAGTTCTTC	CASTLSGGDGEQFF
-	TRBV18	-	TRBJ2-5	TGTGCCAGCTCACCAGAAGGTCAAGAGACCCAGTACTTC	CASSPEGQETQYF
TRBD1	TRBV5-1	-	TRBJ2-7	TGCGCCAGCAGCCCACCCGGACAGGGAACCTACGAGCAGTACTTC	CASSPPGQGTYEQYF
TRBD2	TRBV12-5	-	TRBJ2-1	TGTGCTAGTGGTTTGGTGGGACTAGCGGGGGAGCAGTTCTTC	CASGLVGLAGEQFF
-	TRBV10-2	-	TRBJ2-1	TGCGCCAGCAGTGAACAGGTCAATGAGCAGTTCTTC	CASSEQVNEQFF
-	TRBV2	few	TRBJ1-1	TGTGCCAGCAGTGAAGGGGGGTCGGCTGAAGCTTTCTTT	CASSEGGSAEAFF
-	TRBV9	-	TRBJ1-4	TGTGCCAGCAGCGAGGGGCCAAGGGAAAAACTGTTTTTT	CASSEGPREKLFF
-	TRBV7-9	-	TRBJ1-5	TGTGCCAGCAGCTATACAGCGAATCAGCCCCAGCATTTT	CASSYTANQPQHF
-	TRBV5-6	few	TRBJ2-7	TGTGCCAGCAGCCTCGGGGGACGGACCTACGAGCAGTACTTC	CASSLGGRTYEQYF
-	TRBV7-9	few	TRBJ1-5	TGTGCCAGCAGCTTCCGAGGAGACGGTCAGCCCCAGCATTTT	CASSFRGDGQPQHF
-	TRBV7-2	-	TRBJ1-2	TGTGCCAGCAGCCCCCGTCGCGGGGTGGGGGATGGCTACACCTTC	CASSPRRGVGDGYTF
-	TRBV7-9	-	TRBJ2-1	TGTGCCAGCCGGAGCCGGGCCATCTTGGACAATGAGCAGTTCTTC	CASRSRAILDNEQFF
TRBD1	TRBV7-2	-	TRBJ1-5	TGTGCCAGCAGCCAGGGGGTCAATCAGCCCCAGCATTTT	CASSQGVNQPQHF
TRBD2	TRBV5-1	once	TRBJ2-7	TGCGCCAGCAGCCAGGGTGTCGGGGGGGGGTCCTACGAGCAGTACTTC	CASSQGVGGGSYEQYF
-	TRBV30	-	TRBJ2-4	TGTGCCTGGAGTGTGGGGGAGGAGGCCAAAAACATTCAGTACTTC	CAWSVGEEAKNIQYF
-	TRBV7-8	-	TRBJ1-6	TGTGCCAGCAGCTCCGGGACGCTCGGGTTAGCCCTCCACTTT	CASSSGTLGLALHF
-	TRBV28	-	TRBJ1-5	TGTGCCAGCAGTTTAGGGTCTCTAGGGATTCAGCCCCAGCATTTT	CASSLGSLGIQPQHF
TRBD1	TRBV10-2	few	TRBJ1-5	TGCGCCAGCAATCCGGGACAGGGGGCTGTTCAGCCCCAGCATTTT	CASNPGQGAVQPQHF
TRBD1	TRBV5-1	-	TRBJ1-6	TGCGCCAGCAGCTTGACAGGGGAAAATTCACCCCTCCACTTT	CASSLTGENSPLHF
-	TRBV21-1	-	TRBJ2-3	TGTGCCAGCAGCAAATATCCAGGGTATTCCGATACGCAGTATTTT	CASSKYPGYSDTQYF
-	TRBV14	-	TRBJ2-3	TGTGCCAGCAGCCGAACTACCCTCCTCACAGATACGCAGTATTTT	CASSRTTLLTDTQYF
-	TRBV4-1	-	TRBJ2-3	TGCGCCAGCAGCCCACTTGCGAGCGCAGATACGCAGTATTTT	CASSPLASADTQYF
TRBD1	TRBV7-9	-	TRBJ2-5	TGTGCCAGCAGCCTCTCCCGGGGACAGGGGTCCGAAGAGACCCAGTACTTC	CASSLSRGQGSEETQYF
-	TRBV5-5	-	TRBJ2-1	TGTGCCAGCAGCCCATTGTCCGGGGGAGGAAATGAGCAGTTCTTC	CASSPLSGGGNEQFF
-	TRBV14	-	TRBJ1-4	TGTGCCAGCAACAGGATGACTAATGAAAAACTGTTTTTT	CASNRMTNEKLFF
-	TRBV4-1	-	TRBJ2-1	TGCGCCAGCAGCCAAGATACCGGGCCCTCCTACAATGAGCAGTTCTTC	CASSQDTGPSYNEQFF
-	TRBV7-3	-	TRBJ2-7	TGTGCCAGCAGCGCCACGCTAGCGACCGCCTCCTACGAGCAGTACTTC	CASSATLATASYEQYF
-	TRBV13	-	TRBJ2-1	TGTGCCGAAACTCCCCTAGCCCGTCCCTACAATGAGCAGTTCTTC	CAETPLARPYNEQFF
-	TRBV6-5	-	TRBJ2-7	TGTGCCAGCAGCCCCTATGGGGGCCGTGCCGAGCAGTACTTC	CASSPYGGRAEQYF
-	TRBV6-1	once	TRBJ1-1	TGTGCCAGCAGTGAAGGGCAGAATCGGCGCACTGAAGCTTTCTTT	CASSEGQNRRTEAFF